This entry features one T cell receptor beta chain sequence. The data stem from a study of blood T cell repertoires in COVID-19. Study-wide background: The United States, Italy and Spain supplied acute and convalescent COVID-19 samples. Sources were T cells, B-cell-depleted T cells, or PBMCs; the material itself was cDNA or gDNA.

Clones were sequenced by immunoSEQ multiplex PCR, and TCRdb holds only the in-frame ones, with some missing. The profile shows 35,000 to 50,000 clones, about 86% of them singletons. The CDR3 totals 16 residues. The germline CDR1 and CDR2 sequences are SGHKS and YYEKEE (reference sequence). J gave up 0 bases and V 0 bases, and 3 bases lay outside the gene matches. The specimen sequenced was peripheral blood. The origin of this receptor is a man in his 70s with acute or convalescent COVID-19. J is TRBJ2-7 and V is TRBV5-5; 10 bases line up with TRBD1. The CDR3 bases are TGTGCCAGCAGCTTGGGGGGACAGGGGTACTCCTACGAGCAGTACTTC. Amino acids: CASSLGGQGYSYEQYF.